This TCR beta chain came from a study of human T cells and chemical hapten exposure. A single record per CDR3 protein comes from TCRdb applying MiXCR to the RACE reads. Of 99,000 or so distinct CDR3 sequences listed, under 40% were seen once; the top ten hold less than 3%. This clonotype was counted between two and nine times. The CDR3 is 15 residues long. Germline CDR1 and CDR2: SGHDN and FVKESK. The V end lost 3 bases, the J end lost 5 bases, and 17 bases lay between the germline ends. Indicated time point: patch test 3, about 24 weeks after DPC sensitization. The treatment: therapeutic diphenylcyclopropenone sensitization with weekly scalp DPC.

The sequence came from a man aged 35 to 55 with alopecia areata. Some clones in this sample may be carry-over from other donors' samples. The rearrangement joins TRBV14 to TRBJ2-7; the D is unclear. The material sequenced was whole blood, taken in connection with sensitization to the hapten diphenylcyclopropenone (DPC). This CDR3 reads CASSHPLRRCNEQYV. Written as DNA, the CDR3 is TGTGCCAGCAGCCACCCCCTCCGGAGATGCAACGAGCAGTACGTC.